This TCR beta chain was sequenced during a study of shared clonotypes between healthy human individuals. Study observations and caveats: An effect of sequencing depth on clonotype sharing among donors was expected. Sampling involved blood alone; tissue repertoires likely differ.

Trimming cost V 5 bases and J 0 bases, with 11 bases left between them. In germline, CDR1 is SNHLY, CDR2 FYNNEI. The CDR3 is made up of 14 amino acids. Researchers divided each subset's genomic DNA evenly across several immunoSEQ plates. Profiling relied on immunoSEQ multiplex PCR, and the TCRdb table lists in-frame clones only, not all of them. The table includes 2.5 million or so clones, around 90% detected once. A single count supports this clone. The antigen is undetermined. This receptor was identified in a man aged 18 to 35 in good health. The chain recombines TRBV2 with TRBJ2-7, with D possibly TRBD1 on 5 matching bases. Sequencing was done on a sample of naive CD4+ T cells sorted from blood. Subset described: CD45RA+ positively selected. The CDR3 reads CASSKDRSSYEQYF. CDR3 sequence (DNA): TGTGCCAGCAGTAAAGACAGAAGCTCCTACGAGCAGTACTTC.